The 2 T cell receptor beta chains listed next were all sequenced from one sample in a study of blood T cell repertoires in COVID-19. Sequencing used immunoSEQ multiplex PCR; TCRdb keeps in-frame clones, though not all of them. Seen here are fewer than 250,000 clones, about 80% observed once, and the top ten hold 6.9%. The sequencing input was peripheral blood. Receptors were obtained from a man aged 55 to 70 with acute or convalescent COVID-19.

This rearrangement joins TRBV3-1 (or the pseudogene TRBV3-2) to TRBJ2-1, with a possible D match to TRBD2 (5 bases). The germline gives CDR1 LGHDT, CDR2 YNNKEL (reference sequence). V was clipped by 0 bases and J by 8 bases, with 20 bases between them. This CDR3 comprises 17 residues. The CDR3 protein is CASSQDLVPNEGDEQFF. DNA of the CDR3: TGTGCCAGCAGCCAAGATCTAGTCCCGAACGAGGGAGATGAGCAGTTCTTC.

This chain joins TRBV5-8 and TRBJ1-2; TRBD1 aligns across 7 bases. J gave up 7 bases and V 0 bases, and 0 bases lay outside the gene matches. In germline, CDR1 is SGHTS, CDR2 YDEGEE. This CDR3 spans 12 amino acids. CDR3 sequence reads: CASSLAGGGYTF. The CDR3, as DNA: TGTGCCAGCAGCTTGGCAGGGGGTGGCTACACCTTC.